These 23 T cell receptor beta chains share one sample of origin, sequenced in a study of cytomegalovirus exposure and HLA in healthy donors. The repertoire was sequenced with immunoSEQ multiplex PCR; TCRdb's copy has only in-frame clones and lacks some. Among 110,000 to 150,000 clones, 94% were seen once, and the ten largest hold 1.5% to 2%. The sequenced material came from PBMCs. All receptors derive from a man aged 18 to 29 in good health and CMV-seropositive.

This clone has a single count. The chain joins TRBV9 to TRBJ2-1; a weak D match, TRBD2 (6 bases). Trimming pared 0 bases from V and 0 bases from J, leaving 10 bases between. This CDR3 is built from 16 residues. Germline-derived CDR1 and CDR2 are SGDLS and YYNGEE. CDR3 in amino acids: CASSVAGGSSYNEQFF. The DNA for the CDR3 is TGTGCCAGCAGCGTAGCCGGGGGTTCCTCCTACAATGAGCAGTTCTTC.

The chain carries TRBV28 and TRBJ1-1, with no clear D. V lost 4 bases to trimming and J lost 0 bases, with 9 bases between them. The CDR3 has 14 residues. Germline V gene data show CDR1 as MDHEN and CDR2 as SYDVKM. The CDR3 DNA follows: TGTGCCAGCAGTTCTACCACGGTGAACACTGAAGCTTTCTTT. It is translated as CASSSTTVNTEAFF.

This chain uses TRBV27 with TRBJ2-1; weak D call: TRBD1 (8 bases). Deletions cut 2 bases from V and 6 bases from J, with 14 bases between. The germline V gene has CDR1 MNHEY and CDR2 SMNVEV (reference sequence). CDR3 length: 15 amino acids. The CDR3 DNA reads TGTGCCAGCAGTTTAGGACAGGGAGGGCTCAATGAGCAGTTCTTC. This codes for CASSLGQGGLNEQFF.

The genes are TRBV28 and TRBJ1-1; 11 bases map to TRBD1. Germline values: CDR1 MDHEN, CDR2 SYDVKM. The ends lost 10 bases at V and 1 base at J; junction bases unmatched: 8. This CDR3 has 15 residues. The CDR3 DNA is TGTGCCATTCTAAGTGGGACAGGGGGGAACACTGAAGCTTTCTTT. This encodes CAILSGTGGNTEAFF. Full variable domain (missing parts from reference TRBV28 and TRBJ1-1): DVKVTQSSRYLVKRTGEKVFLECVQDMDHENMFWYRQDPGLGLRLIYFSYDVKMKEKGDIPEGYSVSREKKERFSLILESASTNQTSMYLCAILSGTGGNTEAFFGQGTRLTVV.

The rearrangement uses TRBV28 and TRBJ2-7, with TRBD2 identical over 16 bases. CDR1 is MDHEN, CDR2 SYDVKM, per germline. V trimming: 7 bases; J trimming: 9 bases; junction bases outside the gene matches: 9. The CDR3 covers 15 residues. CDR3 nucleotides: TGTGCCAGCACTCCCCCGGGACTAGCGGGAGGGATGCAGTACTTC. This translates into CASTPPGLAGGMQYF.

This clone is a singleton in its sample. The CDR3 sequence: CASSPTGGRTYEQYF. Written as DNA, the CDR3 is TGTGCCAGCTCACCAACAGGGGGCCGAACCTACGAGCAGTACTTC. The chain links TRBV18 to TRBJ2-7; 9 nucleotides match TRBD1. The V segment lost 2 bases and the J segment 2 bases; nucleotides outside the gene matches: 4. CDR1 is KGHSH, CDR2 LQKENI, per germline. This CDR3 has 15 residues.

This rearrangement joins TRBV5-1 to TRBJ2-7; TRBD1 aligns across 7 bases. The CDR3 spans 15 residues. Trimming cost V 4 bases and J 3 bases; bases outside gene matches: 10. The germline V gene encodes CDR1 SGHRS and CDR2 YFSETQ. In DNA, the CDR3 is TGCGCCAGCAGCCAGACAGGGCAGACCTACTACGAGCAGTACTTC. Its translation: CASSQTGQTYYEQYF.

In DNA, the CDR3 is TGTGCCAGCAGGGACCGTAAGGGGGATCAGCCCCAGCATTTT. Protein product: CASRDRKGDQPQHF. This rearrangement joins TRBV28 to TRBJ1-5, with D possibly matching TRBD1 (6 bases). Trimming shortened V by 6 bases and J by 5 bases, and 14 bases separated the two germline ends. The CDR3 totals 14 residues. Germline V gives CDR1 MDHEN, CDR2 SYDVKM.

This rearrangement joins TRBV30 to TRBJ2-3, with 8 bases matching TRBD1. V was pared by 0 bases and J by 3 bases, with 5 bases of the junction left unmatched. CDR1 and CDR2 from the germline V gene are GTSNPN and SVGIG (reference sequence). The length of the CDR3 is 15 residues. CDR3 DNA: TGTGCCTGGAGTGTACCACAGGGGGTAACAGATACGCAGTATTTT. Amino acids: CAWSVPQGVTDTQYF.

The chain recombines TRBV7-9 with TRBJ1-1, with TRBD1 matching 8 bases. The length of the CDR3 is 16 residues. The trim removed 5 bases at V and 1 base at J, leaving 9 bases unmatched. The V gene's germline CDR1 is SEHNR and CDR2 FQNEAQ (reference sequence). The CDR3 bases are TGTGCCAGCAGCCTAAGTCGACAGGGGCCGAACACTGAAGCTTTCTTT. Its protein product is CASSLSRQGPNTEAFF.

The V gene is TRBV4-2, the J gene TRBJ2-5; 10 nucleotides line up with TRBD1. Germline assignment: CDR1 LGHNA and CDR2 YNFKEQ. This CDR3 is 15 amino acids long. V dropped 4 bases and J dropped 2; count of bases not matched to a gene: 4. CDR3 nucleotide sequence: TGTGCCAGCAGCCCCGGGACAGGGGAGCAAGAGACCCAGTACTTC. Translating it yields CASSPGTGEQETQYF.

This chain connects TRBV2 to TRBJ1-5; D is unresolved. The CDR3 loop spans 14 amino acids. The V and J ends lost 2 bases and 5 bases respectively, with 10 bases between them. CDR1 SNHLY and CDR2 FYNNEI come from the germline V gene. The CDR3 coding sequence is TGTGCCAGCAGTGAACGGTATGAGGATCAGCCCCAGCATTTT. Translated, it gives CASSERYEDQPQHF.

The CDR3 loop is CASSLMGGASGANVLTF. The CDR3 bases are TGTGCCAGCAGTTTAATGGGCGGGGCCTCTGGGGCCAACGTCCTGACTTTC. The V gene is TRBV27, the J gene TRBJ2-6; TRBD2 might be the D (6 bases). Per the germline V gene, CDR1 is MNHEY and CDR2 is SMNVEV (reference sequence). V lost 2 bases and J lost 0, with 11 bases in between. There are 17 residues in the CDR3.

The chain is built from TRBV7-6 and TRBJ2-1; TRBD2 matches 12 bases. The CDR3 covers 17 residues. Trimming cost V 4 bases and J 8 bases; bases outside gene matches: 12. Germline assignment: CDR1 SGHVS and CDR2 FNYEAQ. DNA for the CDR3: TGTGCCAGCAGCTCGCCCGAAGCCGGGACTAGCGGGCATGAGCAGTTCTTC. This translates into CASSSPEAGTSGHEQFF.

The V call is TRBV5-6, the J call TRBJ1-6; 8 positions agree with TRBD1. Looked up from germline, CDR1 is SGHDT and CDR2 is YYEEEE. This CDR3 has 16 residues. Germline trimming cut 4 bases from V and 3 bases from J; bases unmatched to any gene: 6. CDR3 loop: CASSTRTGNYNSPLHF. The CDR3 nucleotides are TGTGCCAGCAGCACCCGGACAGGGAACTATAATTCACCCCTCCACTTT.

This chain links TRBV5-1 with TRBJ2-7; 10 nucleotides agree with TRBD2. This CDR3 has 15 amino acids. V shed 2 bases and J 3 bases; nucleotides not matched to a gene: 5. Germline loops: CDR1 SGHRS, CDR2 YFSETQ. The CDR3 sequence: CASSFGLADHYEQYF. The CDR3 region has the DNA TGCGCCAGCAGCTTCGGACTAGCGGACCACTACGAGCAGTACTTC. The variable domain in full, completed from reference TRBV5-1 and TRBJ2-7, reads KAGVTQTPRYLIKTRGQQVTLSCSPISGHRSVSWYQQTPGQGLQFLFEYFSETQRNKGNFPGRFSGRQFSNSRSEMNVSTLELGDSALYLCASSFGLADHYEQYFGPGTRLTVT.

The rearrangement uses TRBV11-2 and TRBJ2-4; D is perhaps TRBD1 (6 bases). V was pared by 1 base and J by 7 bases, with 14 bases between. The length of the CDR3 is 15 residues. The germline gives CDR1 SGHAT, CDR2 FQNNGV. The CDR3 loop reads CASSLVYRENNIQYF. The CDR3 coding sequence is TGTGCCAGCAGCTTAGTATACAGGGAGAATAACATTCAGTACTTC.

The chain combines TRBV7-7 with TRBJ2-5; TRBD2 matches 7 bases. This CDR3 spans 16 amino acids. The germline CDR1 and CDR2 sequences are SSHAT and FNYEAQ (reference sequence). V was pared by 1 base and J by 2 bases, with 7 bases of the junction left unmatched. The CDR3 DNA is TGTGCCAGCAGCTTAGGGCGGCCTAGCGGTCAAGAGACCCAGTACTTC. Translated: CASSLGRPSGQETQYF.

A word on this clone: The identical CDR3 is also encoded by other nucleotide sequences in the sample. The chain has TRBV27 and TRBJ2-7; 9 bases match TRBD2. J lost 2 bases, V lost 4 bases, and 6 bases had no gene match. The CDR3 contains 15 residues. CDR1 MNHEY and CDR2 SMNVEV come from the germline V gene (reference sequence). The CDR3 sequence: CASSSLAGLTYEQYF. DNA for the CDR3: TGTGCCAGCAGTTCGCTAGCGGGACTTACCTACGAGCAGTACTTC.

The chain uses TRBV18 and TRBJ2-5; a weak D match, TRBD2 (5 bases). The germline gives CDR1 KGHSH, CDR2 LQKENI. The V end was cut by 1 base, the J end by 1 base, with 7 bases between. This CDR3 contains 14 residues. CDR3 loop: CASSPLRGQETQYF. Here the CDR3 DNA reads TGTGCCAGCTCACCACTACGGGGCCAAGAGACCCAGTACTTC. The full variable domain, with the rest looked up from reference TRBV18 and TRBJ2-5, is NAGVMQNPRHLVRRRGQEARLRCSPMKGHSHVYWYRQLPEEGLKFMVYLQKENIIDESGMPKERFSAEFPKEGPSILRIQQVVRGDSAAYFCASSPLRGQETQYFGPGTRLLVL.

This clone was seen only once. The V gene is TRBV11-2, the J gene TRBJ2-3; 9 bases are a match to TRBD2. The germline V gene encodes CDR1 SGHAT and CDR2 FQNNGV. This CDR3 has 13 residues. CDR3: CAVGGRVTDTQYF. The CDR3 DNA sequence: TGTGCTGTCGGCGGGAGGGTAACAGATACGCAGTATTTT.

The rearrangement links TRBV30 to TRBJ2-1; 14 bases map to TRBD2. Losses at the gene ends were 8 bases for V and 8 bases for J; bases not matched to a gene: 8. The CDR3 is 14 amino acids. Looked up from germline, CDR1 is GTSNPN and CDR2 is SVGIG (reference sequence). The CDR3 here is CAGTTSGRADEQFF. DNA of the CDR3: TGTGCCGGTACGACTAGCGGGAGGGCCGATGAGCAGTTCTTC.

The chain links TRBV27 to TRBJ1-2; D not certain. The CDR3 is 14 amino acids. Germline V gene data show CDR1 as MNHEY and CDR2 as SMNVEV (reference sequence). V lost 4 bases to trimming and J lost 6 bases, with 15 bases between them. The CDR3 region is CASSSPGRDHGYTF. The CDR3 nucleotides read TGTGCCAGCAGTTCCCCTGGGCGGGATCATGGCTACACCTTC.